The T cell receptor beta chain under discussion was sequenced for a study of CD8 T cells in ankylosing spondylitis. Trimming shortened V by 4 bases and J by 1 base, and 17 bases separated the two germline ends. CDR3 size: 16 residues. Germline lookup yields CDR1 SGHKS and CDR2 YYEKEE (reference sequence). Study outcomes and limitations: There were earlier reports of some motif variants in reactive arthritis synovial fluid and blood. Disease-linked clones reportedly showed significant enrichment in matched ankylosing spondylitis synovial fluid. A TCR beta motif made of several highly homologous variants seemed typical of ankylosing spondylitis blood.

Researchers built TCR beta libraries using quantitative 5'-RACE with molecular barcodes. Each CDR3 protein gets one entry after TCRdb re-called the 5' RACE reads with MiXCR. The sample consists of about 510,000 distinct CDR3 sequences, over 4% of them appearing once. This clonotype was seen a handful of times. Its specificity is unknown. The clonotype originates from a male donor with ankylosing spondylitis. This sequence joins TRBV5-5 and TRBJ2-5, with a possible D match to TRBD2 (5 bases). Sequencing input: blood, either unsorted or a sorted T cell fraction (not recorded which). The CDR3 sequence is CASSPTGWSGQETQYF. As DNA, the CDR3 is TGTGCCAGCAGCCCAACGGGGTGGTCGGGCCAAGAGACCCAGTACTTC. The variable domain in full, completed from reference TRBV5-5 and TRBJ2-5, reads DAGVTQSPTHLIKTRGQQVTLRCSPISGHKSVSWYQQVLGQGPQFIFQYYEKEERGRGNFPDRFSARQFPNYSSELNVNALLLGDSALYLCASSPTGWSGQETQYFGPGTRLLVL.